These 4 T cell receptor beta chains were sequenced from one sample in a study of blood T cell repertoires in COVID-19. Some clones are missing from TCRdb's copy, which holds only in-frame ones; the method was immunoSEQ multiplex PCR. The data hold some 230,000 clones, with about 85% observed a single time. Sequences were obtained from peripheral blood. The source of these receptors is a man between 35 and 55 years old with acute or convalescent COVID-19.

V is TRBV6-6 and J is TRBJ2-3; tentative D call: TRBD1 (6 bases). The V and J ends lost 3 bases and 2 bases respectively, with 15 bases between them. The germline V gene encodes CDR1 MNHNY and CDR2 SVGAGI (reference sequence). This CDR3 spans 16 amino acids. CDR3 in DNA: TGTGCCAGCAGTTATGGTTTAGGGGGAAACACAGATACGCAGTATTTT. Its translation: CASSYGLGGNTDTQYF.

The chain employs TRBV9 and TRBJ2-2; tentative D call: TRBD2 (5 bases). Trimming cost V 4 bases and J 0 bases, with 19 bases left between them. Germline CDR1 reads SGDLS; CDR2 reads YYNGEE. The CDR3 is made up of 18 amino acids. The CDR3 reads CASSPLWASRSNTGELFF. The CDR3 nucleotides read TGTGCCAGCAGCCCCCTGTGGGCTAGCAGATCGAACACCGGGGAGCTGTTTTTT. The full variable domain, with the rest looked up from reference TRBV9 and TRBJ2-2, is DSGVTQTPKHLITATGQRVTLRCSPRSGDLSVYWYQQSLDQGLQFLIQYYNGEERAKGNILERFSAQQFPDLHSELNLSSLELGDSALYFCASSPLWASRSNTGELFFGEGSRLTVL.

The gene calls are TRBV5-1 and TRBJ1-2, with TRBD1 as a possible D gene (5 bases). The V and J ends lost 4 bases and 8 bases respectively, with 21 bases between them. Germline CDR1 is SGHRS and CDR2 is YFSETQ. The CDR3 has 15 amino acids. The chain's CDR3 is CASSTVPQGREGYTF. The CDR3 DNA sequence: TGCGCCAGCAGCACCGTACCCCAGGGTAGAGAAGGCTACACCTTC.

The rearrangement joins TRBV2 to TRBJ1-4; TRBD1 might be the D (5 bases). CDR3 length equals 15 residues. V lost 3 bases, J lost 6 bases, and 14 bases lay in between. Germline V lookup: CDR1 SNHLY, CDR2 FYNNEI. CDR3 DNA sequence: TGTGCCAGCAGTGATCTCCCCGGGGGAGATGAAAAACTGTTTTTT. Protein sequence: CASSDLPGGDEKLFF.